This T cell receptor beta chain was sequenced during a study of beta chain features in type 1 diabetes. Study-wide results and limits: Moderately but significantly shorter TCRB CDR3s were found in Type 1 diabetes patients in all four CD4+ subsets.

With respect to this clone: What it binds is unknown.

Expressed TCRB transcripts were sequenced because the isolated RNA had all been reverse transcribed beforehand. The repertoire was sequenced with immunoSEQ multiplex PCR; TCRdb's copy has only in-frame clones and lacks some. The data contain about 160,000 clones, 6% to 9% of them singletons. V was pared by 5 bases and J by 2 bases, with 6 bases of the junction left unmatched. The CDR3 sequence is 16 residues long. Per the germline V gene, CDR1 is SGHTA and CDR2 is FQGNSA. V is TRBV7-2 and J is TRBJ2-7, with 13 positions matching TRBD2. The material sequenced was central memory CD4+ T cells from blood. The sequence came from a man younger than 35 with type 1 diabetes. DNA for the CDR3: TGTGCCAGCAGCCCCCATACTAGCGGGGGGGCCTACGAGCAGTACTTC. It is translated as CASSPHTSGGAYEQYF.